This TCR beta chain was recorded in a study of immune evolution from preneoplasia to lung adenocarcinoma. As for the study in general: HLA loss of heterozygosity: about 7% AIS, about 15% MIA, 30% to 35% ADC, none AAH. Study findings and constraints: Top clone share appeared to fall from AAH through AIS, MIA, adenocarcinoma.

Concerning this clone: Its antigen remains unknown.

CDR1 is LGHNA and CDR2 is YNFKEQ in the germline V gene. The V gene end was trimmed by 4 bases and the J gene end by 4 bases; junction bases not matched to a gene: 10. The CDR3 length is 16 residues. Here immunoSEQ multiplex PCR was the method, and the copy in TCRdb shows in-frame clones only, minus some. The sample carries some 37,000 clones, about 74% recorded once. The V gene is TRBV4-2, the J gene TRBJ1-1, with 9 bases that match TRBD1. Material: FFPE invasive lung adenocarcinoma tissue. The sequence was collected from a person in their sixties or seventies with lung adenocarcinoma. The CDR3 is CASSPSQGASGTEAFF. The CDR3 DNA reads TGTGCCAGCAGCCCCTCACAGGGGGCTTCGGGCACTGAAGCTTTCTTT.